The 24 T cell receptor gamma chains below come from one sample, sequenced in a study of Vδ1+ human thymocytes. Study-wide results and caveats: Thymic TRG and TRD repertoires appeared highly polyclonal, with Gaussian CDR3 length distributions.

These TCRs are of unknown antigen specificity. Extracted RNA was reverse transcribed into cDNA. The CDR3 regions were amplified by multiplex PCR from V-gene primers to a constant-region primer. TCRdb fed the multiplex PCR reads into CATT to redo clone calling. This table has about 36,000 gamma-chain clones, 20% to 25% appearing once. Sequenced input: Vdelta1+ gamma-delta thymocytes from the thymus. Documented subset: FACS-sorted CD3+ TCRalphabeta- TCRVdelta1+ TCRVdelta2- thymocytes. These receptors all stem from a girl under three years old who had congenital heart surgery.

This clone was recorded a few times. The chain couples TRGV4 to TRGJ1 or TRGJ2. Germline-derived CDR1 and CDR2 are EGSTGY and YDSYTSSV. J lost 5 bases, V lost 4 bases, and 8 bases had no gene match. This CDR3 is 13 amino acids long. The chain's CDR3 is CATWDTRDYKKLF. Here the CDR3 DNA reads TGTGCCACCTGGGACACAAGGGATTATAAGAAACTCTTT.

This clone is medium-sized within its sample. This same CDR3 is encoded by further DNA sequences in the sample. The chain recombines TRGV2 with TRGJ1 or TRGJ2. The germline V gene has CDR1 EGSNGY and CDR2 YDSYNSKV. The CDR3 extends over 12 amino acids. V shed 0 bases, J shed 8 bases, and the junction held 4 bases outside the gene matches. CDR3 protein: CATWDGPDKKLF. The CDR3 nucleotides are TGTGCCACCTGGGACGGGCCGGATAAGAAACTCTTT.

This clone has a handful of counts. V and J are TRGV2 and TRGJ1 or TRGJ2. Germline V gene sequence: CDR1 EGSNGY, CDR2 YDSYNSKV. This CDR3 is 15 amino acids long. Trimming removed 1 base from V and 0 bases from J; junction bases left unmatched: 6. The CDR3 protein is CATWDGKGNYYKKLF. The CDR3 nucleotides are TGTGCCACCTGGGACGGAAAAGGGAATTATTATAAGAAACTCTTT.

This clone was counted between two and nine times. The chain employs TRGV8 and TRGJ1 or TRGJ2. The CDR3 contains 13 residues. Germline trimming cut 4 bases from V and 3 bases from J; bases unmatched to any gene: 6. CDR1 is VENAVY and CDR2 is YDSYNSRV in the germline V gene. This chain's CDR3 is CATWDPRYYKKLF. CDR3 sequence (DNA): TGTGCCACCTGGGACCCGCGTTATTATAAGAAACTCTTT.

The gene calls are TRGV8 and TRGJ1 or TRGJ2. Per germline, CDR1 VENAVY and CDR2 YDSYNSRV. Unmatched junction bases numbered 7, after V lost 3 bases and J lost 5 bases. There are 13 residues in the CDR3. CDR3 coding DNA: TGTGCCACCTGGGATGGGCTCAATTATAAGAAACTCTTT. The encoded protein is CATWDGLNYKKLF.

This clone has a handful of counts. The chain has TRGV4 and TRGJ1 or TRGJ2. The CDR3 is made up of 11 amino acids. The V gene end was trimmed by 5 bases and the J gene end by 16 bases; junction bases not matched to a gene: 14. Germline V gives CDR1 EGSTGY, CDR2 YDSYTSSV. CDR3 in DNA: TGTGCCACCTGGGGCAGCCCGAGTCTGCTCTTT. Protein sequence: CATWGSPSLLF.

The chain couples TRGV9 to TRGJP1. CDR3 length: 14 residues. Germline lookup yields CDR1 GITISATS and CDR2 ISYDGTV (reference sequence). Losses at the gene ends were 4 bases for V and 0 bases for J; bases not matched to a gene: 2. The CDR3 nucleotides read TGTGCCTTGTGGGACTATACCACTGGTTGGTTCAAGATATTT. It yields the protein CALWDYTTGWFKIF.

The V gene is TRGV4, the J gene TRGJ1 or TRGJ2. CDR3 size: 14 residues. The V gene's germline CDR1 is EGSTGY and CDR2 YDSYTSSV. Trimming took 0 bases from V and 7 from J; bases not matched to a gene: 9. The CDR3 DNA sequence: TGTGCCACCTGGGATGGGCCGTTGGAGTATAAGAAACTCTTT. Its protein product is CATWDGPLEYKKLF.

This clone occurred a few times. The gene calls are TRGV5 and TRGJ1 or TRGJ2. This CDR3 is built from 12 residues. Per germline, CDR1 VINAFY and CDR2 YDVSNSKD. The junction had 2 bases not matched to a gene; V was cut back by 1 base and J by 5 bases. CDR3 loop: CATWDRNYKKLF. DNA for the CDR3: TGTGCCACCTGGGACAGAAATTATAAGAAACTCTTT.

The chain links TRGV9 to TRGJP2. Germline CDR1 and CDR2: GITISATS and ISYDGTV (reference sequence). The V gene end was trimmed by 6 bases and the J gene end by 0 bases; junction bases not matched to a gene: 4. The CDR3 is made up of 14 amino acids. In DNA form, the CDR3 reads TGTGCCTTGTGGAGAGATAGTAGTGATTGGATCAAGACGTTT. Amino acid sequence: CALWRDSSDWIKTF.

The genes are TRGV9 and TRGJ1 or TRGJ2. This CDR3 has 13 amino acids. Germline assignment: CDR1 GITISATS and CDR2 ISYDGTV (reference sequence). The V gene end was trimmed by 4 bases and the J gene end by 9 bases; junction bases not matched to a gene: 12. The CDR3 loop is CALWDLTTFKKLF. CDR3 nucleotides: TGTGCCTTGTGGGACCTCACCACCTTTAAGAAACTCTTT.

This clone was counted a few times. The identical CDR3 is also encoded by other nucleotide sequences in the sample. The chain has TRGV3 and TRGJ1 or TRGJ2. V lost 1 base, J lost 9 bases, and 6 bases stayed unmatched. CDR1 is VTNTFY, CDR2 YDVSTARD, per germline (reference sequence). This CDR3 is built from 12 residues. The CDR3 DNA is TGTGCCACCTGGGACAGAAGGGCTAAGAAACTCTTT. Translation: CATWDRRAKKLF.

This clone was picked up a small number of times. The rearrangement uses TRGV9 and TRGJ1 or TRGJ2. The CDR3 runs 14 residues. V dropped 3 bases and J dropped 0; count of bases not matched to a gene: 5. Germline CDR1 GITISATS, CDR2 ISYDGTV (reference sequence). The CDR3 is CALWEFSNYYKKLF. The CDR3 DNA sequence: TGTGCCTTGTGGGAGTTTTCGAATTATTATAAGAAACTCTTT.

The chain uses TRGV3 and TRGJP2. The CDR3 extends over 14 amino acids. V lost 1 base and J lost 8; bases outside the gene matches: 7. CDR1 and CDR2 (germline): VTNTFY, YDVSTARD (reference sequence). The CDR3 spells CATWDSTHDWIKTF. In DNA, the CDR3 is TGTGCCACCTGGGACAGTACTCACGATTGGATCAAGACGTTT.

This clone has only a few counts. The chain combines TRGV4 with TRGJ1 or TRGJ2. Trimming cost V 4 bases and J 3 bases; bases outside gene matches: 6. Germline V gives CDR1 EGSTGY, CDR2 YDSYTSSV. This CDR3 region has 13 residues. The CDR3 region is CATWDVIYYKKLF. The CDR3 bases are TGTGCCACCTGGGACGTGATTTATTATAAGAAACTCTTT.

The genes are TRGV9 and TRGJ1 or TRGJ2. The V and J ends lost 3 bases and 3 bases, in that order; junction bases with no gene match: 5. This CDR3 is built from 13 residues. CDR1 GITISATS and CDR2 ISYDGTV come from the germline V gene (reference sequence). CDR3 DNA sequence: TGTGCCTTGTGGGAGCCAGTTTATTATAAGAAACTCTTT. Residues: CALWEPVYYKKLF.

This clone was observed a single time. The rearrangement joins TRGV2 to TRGJ1 or TRGJ2. Germline CDR1 and CDR2: EGSNGY and YDSYNSKV. The CDR3 totals 16 residues. V lost 0 bases to trimming and J lost 5 bases; unmatched junction nucleotides: 13. The CDR3 reads CATWDGLKGWDYKKLF. The CDR3 DNA sequence: TGTGCCACCTGGGACGGGCTAAAGGGGTGGGATTATAAGAAACTCTTT.

Only a few counts were recorded for this clone. The chain uses TRGV8 and TRGJP2. J lost 9 bases, V lost 9 bases, and 4 bases had no gene match. This CDR3 has 10 amino acids. From germline, CDR1 is VENAVY and CDR2 YDSYNSRV. This chain's CDR3 is CATRHWIKTF. The CDR3 DNA follows: TGTGCCACCAGACATTGGATCAAGACGTTT.

This clone was picked up a small number of times. This chain links TRGV3 with TRGJ1 or TRGJ2. The germline gives CDR1 VTNTFY, CDR2 YDVSTARD (reference sequence). The CDR3 runs to 17 residues. The V and J ends lost 2 bases and 4 bases, in that order; junction bases with no gene match: 17. The CDR3 bases are TGTGCCACCTGGGACAAACCCTTACTGGCTCGCTATTATAAGAAACTCTTT. Translation gives CATWDKPLLARYYKKLF.

The V and J genes are TRGV8 and TRGJ1 or TRGJ2. Germline V lookup: CDR1 VENAVY, CDR2 YDSYNSRV. The J segment lost 10 bases and the V segment lost 3 bases, leaving 9 bases of the junction unmatched. This CDR3 region has 12 residues. Here the CDR3 reads CATWDDSLKKLF. CDR3 sequence (DNA): TGTGCCACCTGGGATGATTCCCTAAAGAAACTCTTT.

This clone was observed a handful of times. A much more abundant neighbour one base away suggests this may be a read error. The chain links TRGV9 to TRGJ1 or TRGJ2. With 3 bases clipped from V and 11 bases from J, the junction kept 4 bases outside the gene matches. CDR1 GITISATS and CDR2 ISYDGTV come from the germline V gene (reference sequence). The CDR3 is made up of 10 amino acids. The CDR3 coding sequence is TGTGCCTTGTGGGAGTTGGAGAAACTCTTT. This sequence encodes CALWELEKLF.

This clone was seen a few times. The chain joins TRGV5 to TRGJ1 or TRGJ2. The junction had 8 bases not matched to a gene; V was cut back by 3 bases and J by 6 bases. The CDR3 contains 13 residues. CDR1 is VINAFY and CDR2 is YDVSNSKD in the germline V gene. CDR3 DNA: TGTGCCACCTGGGACCCTGCTGGTTATAAGAAACTCTTT. Translating gives CATWDPAGYKKLF.

This clone was observed a few times. The chain has TRGV8 and TRGJP2. CDR3 length: 14 residues. Germline values: CDR1 VENAVY, CDR2 YDSYNSRV. V shed 4 bases and J 2 bases; nucleotides not matched to a gene: 4. The CDR3 nucleotides are TGTGCCACCTGGGAGACGAGTAGTGATTGGATCAAGACGTTT. Its protein is CATWETSSDWIKTF.

This chain connects TRGV2 to TRGJ1 or TRGJ2. This CDR3 is built from 15 residues. The V and J ends lost 3 bases and 7 bases, in that order; junction bases with no gene match: 15. Germline CDR1 reads EGSNGY; CDR2 reads YDSYNSKV. The chain's CDR3 is CATWDPRRGGYKKLF. The CDR3 DNA sequence: TGTGCCACCTGGGACCCACGCCGGGGGGGCTATAAGAAACTCTTT.